This is a list of T cell receptor beta chains from one sample in a study of post-analysis software for immune sequencing data. TCRdb redid the calling of the PCR reads with MiXCR, one entry per CDR3 protein. This sample has a few hundred thousand distinct CDR3 sequences, with around 34% found just once. Input material: blood. The source of these receptors is a girl aged 2-17 years with multiple sclerosis. Both conserved end residues are part of each CDR3. The D gene is left open where the match is weak. Clone sizes are given selectively: once, few, many, or a class where the clone is expanded.

>.|TRBV7-2|TRBJ2-1|.
TGTGCCAGCAGCTCACCGGGATCCCACTACAATGAGCAGTTCTTC
CASSSPGSHYNEQFF
>.|TRBV11-2|TRBJ2-4|.
TGTGCCAGCAGATCCCCGGGACGACAGGAGACCCGGTACTTC
CASRSPGRQETRYF
>few|TRBV10-3|TRBJ1-5|.
TGTGCCACCCAGGAGGTGGTGGGCAATCAGCCCCAGCATTTT
CATQEVVGNQPQHF
>.|TRBV5-5|TRBJ1-2|.
TGTGCCAGCAGCCTAACTTTGACAGCAAACTATGGCTACACCTTC
CASSLTLTANYGYTF
>.|TRBV5-1|TRBJ1-5|.
TGCGCCAGCAGCTTGGATGGAGAACTAAATCAGCCCCAGCATTTT
CASSLDGELNQPQHF
>few|TRBV29-1|TRBJ1-5|.
TGCAGCGTTGAAGATGGGGGTAGCAATCAGCCCCAGCATTTT
CSVEDGGSNQPQHF
>.|TRBV4-3|TRBJ2-3|.
TGCGCCAGCAGACAAGACCTCGGGCGCGTAGATACGCAGTATTTT
CASRQDLGRVDTQYF
>.|TRBV5-5|TRBJ2-3|TRBD2
TGTGCCAGCAGCTTGAAACTACTAGCGGGGATCCGAGATACGCAGTATTTT
CASSLKLLAGIRDTQYF
>few|TRBV12-3/TRBV12-4|TRBJ2-3|.
TGTGCCAGCAGCCCAACCGTCCCAGGGGGGCCAGATACGCAGTATTTT
CASSPTVPGGPDTQYF
>few|TRBV5-1|TRBJ2-1|TRBD2
TGCGCCAGCAGCCGGACTAGCGGGGGCCCCTACAATGAGCAGTTCTTC
CASSRTSGGPYNEQFF
>few|TRBV7-3|TRBJ2-5|TRBD2
TGTGCCAGCAGCCCAAGCGGGGGGGTTGAGACCCAGTACTTC
CASSPSGGVETQYF
>few|TRBV20-1|TRBJ2-1|.
TGCAGTGCTAGTCGGGAGGGGGCAAGGGAGCAGTTCTTC
CSASREGAREQFF
>many|TRBV5-1|TRBJ2-3|.
TGCGCCAGCAGCCGCATCGGGGGAGATACGCAGTATTTT
CASSRIGGDTQYF
>few|TRBV7-9|TRBJ1-5|.
TGTGCCAGCAGCTTAGACGGAGATTGGCCCCAGCATTTT
CASSLDGDWPQHF
>few|TRBV4-1|TRBJ2-1|.
TGCGCCAGCAGCTTTATCGAGAATGAGCAGTTCTTC
CASSFIENEQFF
>once|TRBV20-1|TRBJ2-1|.
TGCAGTGCTCACGGGACTCCCACCGGCAATGAGCAGTTCTTC
CSAHGTPTGNEQFF
>few|TRBV14|TRBJ1-6|.
TGTGCCAGCAGCCTTAGGTATTCACCCCTCCACTTT
CASSLRYSPLHF
>.|TRBV20-1|TRBJ2-3|TRBD2
TGCAGTGCTAGTCTCGGGGGGGTCACAGATACGCAGTATTTT
CSASLGGVTDTQYF
>.|TRBV20-1|TRBJ2-3|.
TGCAGTGCTAGAGGGTGGCAGCCTTCAGATACGCAGTATTTT
CSARGWQPSDTQYF
>.|TRBV12-3/TRBV12-4|TRBJ1-6|.
TGTGCCAGCAGCCCCCTGGAAAATTCACCCCTCCACTTT
CASSPLENSPLHF
>few|TRBV27|TRBJ2-7|TRBD2
TGTGCCAGCAGTTTCAGCGGGGGGACCCAGTACGAGCAGTACTTC
CASSFSGGTQYEQYF
>.|TRBV20-1|TRBJ2-3|TRBD1
TGCAGTGCTAGAGTAGGGGGCCGGCTTGGAGATACGCAGTATTTT
CSARVGGRLGDTQYF
>few|TRBV6-6|TRBJ2-7|.
TGTGCCAGCAGCCGAGGAGGGTCGGTCTACGAGCAGTACTTC
CASSRGGSVYEQYF
>.|TRBV19|TRBJ2-5|.
TGTGCCAGTAGTAGCATGGGGGCAGAGACCCAGTACTTC
CASSSMGAETQYF
>.|TRBV29-1|TRBJ2-1|TRBD1
TGCAGCGTTGAGGGGGACAGGGGGGCAAGCTCCTACAATGAGCAGTTCTTC
CSVEGDRGASSYNEQFF
>.|TRBV12-3/TRBV12-4|TRBJ2-5|TRBD1
TGTGCCAGCAGTCTCCGGGGACAGGGTGGGGAGACCCAGTACTTC
CASSLRGQGGETQYF
>.|TRBV29-1|TRBJ1-4|.
TGCAGCGTTGAGACAGTCGAAAAACTGTTTTTT
CSVETVEKLFF
>.|TRBV7-2|TRBJ1-6|.
TGTGCCAGCAGCTTGGTACAGGGACTTAATAATTCACCCCTCCACTTT
CASSLVQGLNNSPLHF